These 9 T cell receptor beta chains were sequenced from one sample in a study of cytomegalovirus exposure and HLA in healthy donors. PCR involved 60 Vbeta and 13 Jbeta primers. This table comes from immunoSEQ multiplex PCR, and its TCRdb copy is limited to in-frame clones, with some not included. The sample has about 64,000 clones; over 75% are singletons. The sequenced sample was PBMCs. These receptors were collected from a female donor in good health and CMV-seronegative.

This clone was counted only a few times. The V and J genes are TRBV7-3 and TRBJ2-7; 7 positions agree with TRBD1. There are 16 residues in the CDR3. Germline CDR1 reads SGHTA; CDR2 reads FQGTGA. J was trimmed by 5 bases and V by 4 bases; bases with no gene match: 14. This chain's CDR3 is CASSSPEQGRRNEQYF. CDR3 bases: TGTGCCAGCAGCTCGCCGGAACAGGGGCGCAGGAACGAGCAGTACTTC.

The table lists this clone with a count of one. This chain uses TRBV7-9 with TRBJ1-4, with 9 bases matching TRBD1. CDR3 length: 13 residues. The germline CDR1 and CDR2 sequences are SEHNR and FQNEAQ (reference sequence). The junction had 4 bases not matched to a gene; V was cut back by 6 bases and J by 8 bases. CDR3 amino acids: CASSEDRGEKLFF. The CDR3 DNA follows: TGTGCCAGCAGTGAGGACAGGGGAGAAAAACTGTTTTTT.

CDR3 region: CASSEGQITDTQYF. The CDR3, as DNA: TGTGCCAGCAGTGAAGGCCAGATCACAGATACGCAGTATTTT. The chain carries TRBV25-1 and TRBJ2-3; unclear D gene. Germline-derived CDR1 and CDR2 are MGHDK and SYGVNS. Trimming left V 2 bases short and J 2 bases short, with 8 bases between. This CDR3 contains 14 residues.

The chain couples TRBV27 to TRBJ2-5, with 7 bases aligning to TRBD1. The DNA end favors TRBJ2-7, so the J call may be wrong. The CDR3 sequence is 14 residues long. Per the germline V gene, CDR1 is MNHEY and CDR2 is SMNVEV (reference sequence). Here the CDR3 reads CASSSKTGTYEQYF. In nucleotides, the CDR3 is TGTGCCAGCAGTTCAAAGACAGGGACCTACGAGCAGTACTTC.

This clone was picked up a small number of times. V usage is TRBV20-1 and J usage is TRBJ2-1; no clear D. Germline lookup yields CDR1 DFQATT and CDR2 SNEGSKA (reference sequence). V was trimmed by 5 bases and J by 3 bases, leaving 5 bases between them. CDR3 length: 11 amino acids. CDR3 DNA: TGCAGTGCTTTTAGCTACAATGAGCAGTTCTTC. It translates to CSAFSYNEQFF.

The CDR3 region has the DNA TGTGCCAGCAGTTTACAGGTTAACACCGGGGAGCTGTTTTTT. It is translated as CASSLQVNTGELFF. V usage is TRBV6-5 and J usage is TRBJ2-2; possible D gene TRBD1, 5 bases. The CDR3 is made up of 14 amino acids. Germline CDR1 is MNHEY and CDR2 is SVGAGI. Trimming cost V 4 bases and J 2 bases, with 8 bases left between them.

The V call is TRBV18, the J call TRBJ1-3; D unclear. The ends were cut back, 8 bases at V and 2 bases at J, with 19 bases in the middle. Germline CDR1 is KGHSH and CDR2 is LQKENI. This CDR3 is 16 amino acids long. The CDR3 nucleotides read TGTGCCAGCAGGGAGCTACCCCAACCTCCTGGAAACACCATATATTTT. As protein: CASRELPQPPGNTIYF.

This clone was picked up one time. The chain carries TRBV6-1 and TRBJ1-4; no definite D call. CDR3 size: 16 residues. V was shortened by 4 bases and J by 6 bases, with 18 bases between the two germline ends. Germline loops: CDR1 MNHNS, CDR2 SASEGT. CDR3 sequence reads: CASSGPLGKRDEKLFF. The CDR3 DNA follows: TGTGCCAGCAGTGGCCCTTTGGGGAAGAGGGATGAAAAACTGTTTTTT.

This clone was seen only a few times. This chain links TRBV6-5 with TRBJ2-7, with 10 bases lining up with TRBD1. Germline CDR1 reads MNHEY; CDR2 reads SVGAGI. V lost 2 bases and J lost 4; bases outside the gene matches: 5. The length of the CDR3 is 15 residues. DNA of the CDR3: TGTGCCAGCAGTTACGCCGGGACAGGGGATTACGAGCAGTACTTC. It encodes CASSYAGTGDYEQYF.